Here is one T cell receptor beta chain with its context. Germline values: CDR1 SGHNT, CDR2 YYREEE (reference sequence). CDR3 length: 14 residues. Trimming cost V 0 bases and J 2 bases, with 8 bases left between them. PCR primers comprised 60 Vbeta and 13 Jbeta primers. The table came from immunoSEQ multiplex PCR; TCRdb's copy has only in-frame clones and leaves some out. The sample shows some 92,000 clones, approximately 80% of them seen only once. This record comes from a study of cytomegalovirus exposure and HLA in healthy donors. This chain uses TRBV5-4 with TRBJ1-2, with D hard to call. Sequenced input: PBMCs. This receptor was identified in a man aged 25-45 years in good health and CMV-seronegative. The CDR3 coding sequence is TGTGCCAGCAGCTTGGCGGCAGGCAACTATGGCTACACCTTC. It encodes CASSLAAGNYGYTF.